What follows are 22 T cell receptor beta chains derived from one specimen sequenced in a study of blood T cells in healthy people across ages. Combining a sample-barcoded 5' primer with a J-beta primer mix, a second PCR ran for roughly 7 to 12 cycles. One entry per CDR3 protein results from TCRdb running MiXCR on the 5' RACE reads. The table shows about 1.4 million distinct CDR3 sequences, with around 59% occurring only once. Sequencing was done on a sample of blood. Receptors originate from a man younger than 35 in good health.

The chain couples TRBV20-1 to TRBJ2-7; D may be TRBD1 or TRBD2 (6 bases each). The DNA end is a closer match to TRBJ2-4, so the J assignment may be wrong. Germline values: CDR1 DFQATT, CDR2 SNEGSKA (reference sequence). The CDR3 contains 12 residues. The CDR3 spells CSAPTGADIQYF. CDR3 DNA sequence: TGCAGTGCTCCTACGGGGGCGGACATTCAGTACTTC.

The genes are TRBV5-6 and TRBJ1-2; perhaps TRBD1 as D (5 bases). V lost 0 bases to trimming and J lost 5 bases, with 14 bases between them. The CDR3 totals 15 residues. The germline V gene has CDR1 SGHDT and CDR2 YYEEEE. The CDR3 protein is CASSLAQRGPYGYTF. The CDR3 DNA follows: TGTGCCAGCAGCTTGGCCCAAAGGGGTCCTTATGGCTACACCTTC.

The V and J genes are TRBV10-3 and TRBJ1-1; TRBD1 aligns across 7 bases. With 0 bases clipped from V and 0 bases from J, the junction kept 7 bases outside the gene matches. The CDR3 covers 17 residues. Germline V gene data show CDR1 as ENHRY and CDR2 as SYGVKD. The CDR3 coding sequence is TGTGCCATCAGTGAGTCGGGGCCACAGGGGATGAACACTGAAGCTTTCTTT. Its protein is CAISESGPQGMNTEAFF.

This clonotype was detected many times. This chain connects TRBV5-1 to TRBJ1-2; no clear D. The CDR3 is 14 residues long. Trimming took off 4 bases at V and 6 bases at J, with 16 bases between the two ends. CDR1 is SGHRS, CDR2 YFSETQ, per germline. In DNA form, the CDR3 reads TGCGCCAGCAGCATTCGGACCGGGTGGGATGGCTACACCTTC. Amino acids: CASSIRTGWDGYTF.

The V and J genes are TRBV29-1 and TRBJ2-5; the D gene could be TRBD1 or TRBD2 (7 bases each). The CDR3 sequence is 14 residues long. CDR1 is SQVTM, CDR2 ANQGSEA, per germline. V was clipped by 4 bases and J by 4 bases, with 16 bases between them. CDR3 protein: CSVVPQGEGETQYF. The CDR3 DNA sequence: TGCAGCGTTGTCCCCCAGGGGGAGGGAGAGACCCAGTACTTC.

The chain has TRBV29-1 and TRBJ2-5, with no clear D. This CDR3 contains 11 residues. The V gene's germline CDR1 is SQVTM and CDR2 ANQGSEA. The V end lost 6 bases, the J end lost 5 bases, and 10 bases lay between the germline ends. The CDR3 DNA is TGCAGCGTCACGGCCAGGGAGACCCAGTACTTC. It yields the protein CSVTARETQYF.

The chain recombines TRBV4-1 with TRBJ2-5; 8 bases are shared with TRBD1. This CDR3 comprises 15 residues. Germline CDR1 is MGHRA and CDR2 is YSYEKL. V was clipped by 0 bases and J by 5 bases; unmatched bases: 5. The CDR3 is CASSQEQGAGETQYF. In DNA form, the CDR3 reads TGCGCCAGCAGCCAAGAGCAGGGGGCCGGCGAGACCCAGTACTTC.

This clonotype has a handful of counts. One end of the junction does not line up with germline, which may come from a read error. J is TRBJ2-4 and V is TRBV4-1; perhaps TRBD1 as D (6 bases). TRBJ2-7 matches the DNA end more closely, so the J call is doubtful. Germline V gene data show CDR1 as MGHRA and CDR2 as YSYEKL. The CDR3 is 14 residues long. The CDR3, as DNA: TGTGCCAGCTCACAGGGAGTGGGGCCCTACGAGCAGTACTTC. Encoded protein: CASSQGVGPYEQYF.

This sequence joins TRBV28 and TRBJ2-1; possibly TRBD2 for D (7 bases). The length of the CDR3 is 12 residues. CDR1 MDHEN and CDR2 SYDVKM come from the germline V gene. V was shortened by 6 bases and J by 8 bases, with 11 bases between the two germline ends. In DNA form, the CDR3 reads TGTGCCAGCAGCGGGGGGCCCCATGAGCAGTTCTTC. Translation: CASSGGPHEQFF.

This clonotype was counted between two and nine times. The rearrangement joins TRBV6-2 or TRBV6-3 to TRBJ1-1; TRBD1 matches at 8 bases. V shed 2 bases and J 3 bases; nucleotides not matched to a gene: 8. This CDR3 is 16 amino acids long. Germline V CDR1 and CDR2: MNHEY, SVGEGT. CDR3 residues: CASSYTSLDRDTEAFF. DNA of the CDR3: TGTGCCAGCAGTTACACGTCCCTGGACAGGGACACTGAAGCTTTCTTT.

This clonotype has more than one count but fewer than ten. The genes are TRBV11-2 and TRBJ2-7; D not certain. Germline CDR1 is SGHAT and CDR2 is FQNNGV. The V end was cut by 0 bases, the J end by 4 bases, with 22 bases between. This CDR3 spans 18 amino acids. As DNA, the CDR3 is TGTGCCAGCAGCTTAGATGGTCTGGCATGGTCTCAGGATTACGAGCAGTACTTC. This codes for CASSLDGLAWSQDYEQYF. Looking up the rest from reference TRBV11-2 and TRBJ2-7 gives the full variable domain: EAGVAQSPRYKIIEKRQSVAFWCNPISGHATLYWYQQILGQGPKLLIQFQNNGVVDDSQLPKDRFSAERLKGVDSTLKIQPAKLEDSAVYLCASSLDGLAWSQDYEQYFGPGTRLTVT.

The CDR3 DNA is TGCAGCGGAGACGTGGGAGTGATCTACACCTTC. It yields the protein CSGDVGVIYTF. V usage is TRBV20-1 and J usage is TRBJ1-2; D unclear. This CDR3 comprises 11 residues. Germline values: CDR1 DFQATT, CDR2 SNEGSKA (reference sequence).

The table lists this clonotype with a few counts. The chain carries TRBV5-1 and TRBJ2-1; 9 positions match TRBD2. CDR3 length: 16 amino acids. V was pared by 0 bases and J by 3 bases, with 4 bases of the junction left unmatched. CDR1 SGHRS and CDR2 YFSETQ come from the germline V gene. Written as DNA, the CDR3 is TGCGCCAGCAGCTTGGTCTCGACTAGCGGCTACAATGAGCAGTTCTTC. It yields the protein CASSLVSTSGYNEQFF.

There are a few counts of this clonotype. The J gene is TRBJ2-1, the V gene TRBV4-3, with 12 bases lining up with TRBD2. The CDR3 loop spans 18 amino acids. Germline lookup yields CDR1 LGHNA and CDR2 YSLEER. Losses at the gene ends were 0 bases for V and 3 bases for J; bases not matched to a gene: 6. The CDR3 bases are TGCGCCAGCAGCCAAGATAGTCTAGCGGGGGGGCTCTACAATGAGCAGTTCTTC. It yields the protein CASSQDSLAGGLYNEQFF.

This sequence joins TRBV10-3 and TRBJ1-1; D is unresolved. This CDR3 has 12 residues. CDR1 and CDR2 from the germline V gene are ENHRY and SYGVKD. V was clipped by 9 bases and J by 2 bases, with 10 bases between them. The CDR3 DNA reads TGTGCCATGGGCGCAGCAAACACTGAAGCTTTCTTT. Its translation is CAMGAANTEAFF.

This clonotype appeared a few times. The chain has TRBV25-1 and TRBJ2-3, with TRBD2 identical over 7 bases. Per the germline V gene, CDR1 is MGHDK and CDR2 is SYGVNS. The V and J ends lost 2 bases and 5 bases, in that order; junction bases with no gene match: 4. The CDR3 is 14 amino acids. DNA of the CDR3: TGTGCCAGCAGTGAACGCGAGCGGGGAGATACGCAGTATTTT. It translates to CASSERERGDTQYF.

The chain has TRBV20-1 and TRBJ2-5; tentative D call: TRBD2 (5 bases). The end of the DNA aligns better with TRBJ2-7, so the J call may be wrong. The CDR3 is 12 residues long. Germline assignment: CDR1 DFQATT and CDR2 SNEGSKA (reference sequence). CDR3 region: CSATFIRGEQYF. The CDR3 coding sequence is TGCAGTGCCACCTTTATTCGGGGCGAGCAGTACTTC.

This CDR3 is CASSRFGTEKYEQYF. The CDR3 coding sequence is TGCGCCAGCAGCCGGTTTGGGACAGAGAAATACGAGCAGTACTTC. V is TRBV4-1 and J is TRBJ2-7; TRBD1 matches 7 bases. Germline lookup yields CDR1 MGHRA and CDR2 YSYEKL. V shed 4 bases, J shed 4 bases, and the junction held 10 bases outside the gene matches. The CDR3 extends over 15 amino acids.

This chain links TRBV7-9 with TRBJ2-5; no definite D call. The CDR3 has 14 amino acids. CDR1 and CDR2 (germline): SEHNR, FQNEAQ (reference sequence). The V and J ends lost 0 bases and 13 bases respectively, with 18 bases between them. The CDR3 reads CASSLAYSGRVPYF. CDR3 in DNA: TGTGCCAGCAGCTTAGCTTACTCCGGAAGGGTTCCGTACTTC.

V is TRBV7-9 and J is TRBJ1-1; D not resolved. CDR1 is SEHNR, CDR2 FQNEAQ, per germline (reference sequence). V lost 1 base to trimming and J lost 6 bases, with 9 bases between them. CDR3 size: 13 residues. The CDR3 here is CASSLVALAEAFF. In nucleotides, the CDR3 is TGTGCCAGCAGCTTAGTGGCGTTGGCTGAAGCTTTCTTT.

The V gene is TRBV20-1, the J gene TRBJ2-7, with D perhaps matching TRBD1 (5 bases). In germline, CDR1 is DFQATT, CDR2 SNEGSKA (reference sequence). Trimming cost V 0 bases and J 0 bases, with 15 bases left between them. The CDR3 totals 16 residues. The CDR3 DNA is TGCAGTGCTAGAGATCTGAGGACAACCCTCTCCTACGAGCAGTACTTC. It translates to CSARDLRTTLSYEQYF.

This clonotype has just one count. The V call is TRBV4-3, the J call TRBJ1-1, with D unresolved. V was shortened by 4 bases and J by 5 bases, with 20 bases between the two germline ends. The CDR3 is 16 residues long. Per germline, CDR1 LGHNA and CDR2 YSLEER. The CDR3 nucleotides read TGCGCCAGCAGCCCGGTCGTCGGCGGATTTCTAACTGAAGCTTTCTTT. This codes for CASSPVVGGFLTEAFF.